The clone carrying this TCR beta chain came up once. A multiplex PCR was run with 60 Vbeta primers and 13 Jbeta primers. Produced via immunoSEQ multiplex PCR; TCRdb's table is partial and in-frame only. The sample comprises 93,000 or so clones, approximately 84% of which are singletons, and about 5.6% rests with the top ten. The data belong to a study of cytomegalovirus exposure and HLA in healthy donors. V was trimmed by 3 bases and J by 5 bases, leaving 14 bases between them. Per germline, CDR1 SGHTA and CDR2 FQGTGA. CDR3 length equals 15 residues. Healthy bone marrow donors supplied every sample. This TCR was recovered from a young woman in good health and CMV-seropositive. What was sequenced was PBMCs. This chain joins TRBV7-3 and TRBJ2-1, with D possibly TRBD2 on 6 matching bases. CDR3 nucleotide sequence: TGTGCCAGCAGCTTCACCCATAGCGGTAACAATGAGCAGTTCTTC. Translating it yields CASSFTHSGNNEQFF.